The present T cell receptor (beta chain) was sequenced within a study of untreated major depressive disorder. Study-wide results and caveats: Depressed patients' CD4+ T cells carried increased TRBV05-01 (Vbeta 5.1) usage versus control CD4+ T cells. Findings may not generalize because the study sample was small.

As regards this clone: Its antigen is currently unknown.

CDR1 is SGHRS, CDR2 YFSETQ, per germline. V gave up 0 bases and J gave up 5 bases, with 8 bases separating them. This CDR3 has 14 amino acids. Depression in patients ranged from moderate to severe. Each donor gave approximately 30 ml of EDTA blood. Generated by immunoSEQ multiplex PCR, the TCRdb table keeps only in-frame clones and is missing some. The data show about 15,000 clones, 90% to 95% seen once. The sequencing sample was made of CD4+ T cells from PBMCs. This TCR was sampled from a woman in her twenties or thirties with major depressive disorder. V gene TRBV5-1 combines with J gene TRBJ2-2; D uncertain. The DNA of the CDR3 is TGCGCCAGCAGCTTGGTGGTGTCTACCGGGGAGCTGTTTTTT. Its protein product is CASSLVVSTGELFF.